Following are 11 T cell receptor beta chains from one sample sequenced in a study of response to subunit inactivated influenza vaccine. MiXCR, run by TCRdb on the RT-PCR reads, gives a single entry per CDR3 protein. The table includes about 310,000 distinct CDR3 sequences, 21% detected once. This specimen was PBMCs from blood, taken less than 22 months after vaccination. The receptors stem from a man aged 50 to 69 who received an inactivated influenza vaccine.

CDR3 sequence: CASSYSRSRSSYNEQFF. CDR3 DNA sequence: TGTGCCAGCAGTTACTCGAGGTCGCGGAGCTCCTACAATGAGCAGTTCTTC. The J gene is TRBJ2-1, the V gene TRBV6-5; D is unresolved. The length of the CDR3 is 17 residues. Deletions cut 0 bases from V and 0 bases from J, with 12 bases between. The V gene's germline CDR1 is MNHEY and CDR2 SVGAGI.

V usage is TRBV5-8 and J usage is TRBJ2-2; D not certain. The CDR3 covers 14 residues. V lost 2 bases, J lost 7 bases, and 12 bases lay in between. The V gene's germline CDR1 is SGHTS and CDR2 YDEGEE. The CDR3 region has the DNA TGTGCCAGCAGCTTCGATTGGGGTAGCGGGGAGCTGTTTTTT. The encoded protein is CASSFDWGSGELFF.

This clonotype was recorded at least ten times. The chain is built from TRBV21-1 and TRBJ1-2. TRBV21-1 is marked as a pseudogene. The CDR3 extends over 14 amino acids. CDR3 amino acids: CASSKDPENYGYTF. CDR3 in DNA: TGTGCCAGCAGCAAAGACCCAGAAAACTATGGCTACACCTTC.

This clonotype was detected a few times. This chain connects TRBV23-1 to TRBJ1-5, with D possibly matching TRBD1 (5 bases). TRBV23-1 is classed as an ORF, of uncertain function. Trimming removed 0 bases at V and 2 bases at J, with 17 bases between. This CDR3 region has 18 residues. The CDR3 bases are TGCGCCAGCAGTCAATCTCGGAACAGGACCGGGGGCAATCAGCCCCAGCATTTT. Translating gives CASSQSRNRTGGNQPQHF.

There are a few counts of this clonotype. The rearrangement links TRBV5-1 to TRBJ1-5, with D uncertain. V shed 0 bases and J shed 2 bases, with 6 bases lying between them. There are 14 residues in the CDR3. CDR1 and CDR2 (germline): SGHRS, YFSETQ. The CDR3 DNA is TGCGCCAGCAGCTTGGAAGGGCGCAATCAGCCCCAGCATTTT. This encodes CASSLEGRNQPQHF.

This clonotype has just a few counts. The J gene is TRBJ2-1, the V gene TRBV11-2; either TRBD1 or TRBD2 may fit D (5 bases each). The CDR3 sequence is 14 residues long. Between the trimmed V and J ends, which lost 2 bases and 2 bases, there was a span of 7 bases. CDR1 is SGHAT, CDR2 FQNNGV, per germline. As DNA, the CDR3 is TGTGCCAGCAGCTTATTGGGGGCCTACAATGAGCAGTTCTTC. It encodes CASSLLGAYNEQFF.

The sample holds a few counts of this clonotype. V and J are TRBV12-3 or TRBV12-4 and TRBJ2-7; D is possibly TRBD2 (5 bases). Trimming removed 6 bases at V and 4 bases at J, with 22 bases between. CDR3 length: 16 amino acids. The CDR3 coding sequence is TGTGCCAGCAGCCCCCACCTTATTGAGGGCTGGTACGAGCAGTACTTC. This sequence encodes CASSPHLIEGWYEQYF.

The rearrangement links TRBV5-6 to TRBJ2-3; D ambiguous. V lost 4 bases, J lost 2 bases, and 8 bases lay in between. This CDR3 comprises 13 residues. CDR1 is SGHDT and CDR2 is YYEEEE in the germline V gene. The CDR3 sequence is CASSRWVTDTQYF. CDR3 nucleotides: TGTGCCAGCAGCCGGTGGGTCACAGATACGCAGTATTTT.

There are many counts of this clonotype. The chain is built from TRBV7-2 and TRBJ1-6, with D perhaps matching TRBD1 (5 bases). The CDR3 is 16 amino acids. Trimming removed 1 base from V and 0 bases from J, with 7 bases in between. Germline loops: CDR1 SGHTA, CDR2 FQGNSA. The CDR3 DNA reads TGTGCCAGCAGCTTAGGCAGGGTCTCCTATAATTCACCCCTCCACTTT. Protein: CASSLGRVSYNSPLHF.

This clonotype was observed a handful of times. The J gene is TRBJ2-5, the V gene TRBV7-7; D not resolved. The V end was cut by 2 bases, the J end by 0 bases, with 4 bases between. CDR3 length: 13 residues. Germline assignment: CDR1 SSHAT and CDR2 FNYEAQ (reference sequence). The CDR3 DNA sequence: TGTGCCAGCAGCTTACTAAACCAAGAGACCCAGTACTTC. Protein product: CASSLLNQETQYF.

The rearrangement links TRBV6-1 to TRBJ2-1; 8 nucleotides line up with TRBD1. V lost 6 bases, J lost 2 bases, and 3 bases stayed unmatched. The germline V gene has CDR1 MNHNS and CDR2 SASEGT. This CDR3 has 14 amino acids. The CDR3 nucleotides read TGTGCCAGCAGCTTGGACAGGGCCTACAATGAGCAGTTCTTC. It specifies CASSLDRAYNEQFF.